The rows below give T cell receptor beta chains drawn from one sample of a study of regulatory T cells in long-lasting Graves disease. TCRdb ran MiXCR on the multiplex PCR reads and lists one entry per CDR3 protein. Of about 240,000 distinct CDR3 sequences in the sample, just over 20% were seen once. Sample: peripheral blood mononuclear cells (PBMCs), taken at new diagnosis, from a patient treated with antithyroid drugs. All receptors derive from a female donor with Graves disease. Each CDR3 is given with its conserved first and last residue. The order of the fields is V gene, CDR3 length, clone size, D gene, J gene, CDR3 protein, CDR3 DNA. D genes are given only for firm matches. The size field is filled for only some rows; it gives once, few, many or a size class.

>TRBV11-2|14|NA|TRBD2|TRBJ2-3
CASSIGLAGNTQYF
TGTGCCAGCAGCATCGGACTAGCGGGGAATACGCAGTATTTT
>TRBV9|15|NA|NA|TRBJ1-3
CASSVGSGSGNTIYF
TGTGCCAGCAGCGTAGGATCGGGCTCTGGAAACACCATATATTTT
>TRBV7-3|13|many|NA|TRBJ2-7
CASSLTTVGEQYF
TGTGCCAGCAGCTTAACGACAGTCGGCGAGCAGTACTTC
>TRBV5-1|14|many|TRBD1|TRBJ2-3
CASSTGQGADTQYF
TGCGCCAGCAGCACGGGACAGGGGGCAGATACGCAGTATTTT
>TRBV6-2/TRBV6-3|12|many|NA|TRBJ2-5
CASSYLQETQYF
TGTGCCAGCAGTTACTTACAAGAGACCCAGTACTTC
>TRBV28|15|NA|NA|TRBJ1-6
CASSFFGRGLSPLHF
TGTGCCAGCAGTTTTTTTGGCAGGGGCTTATCACCCCTCCACTTT
>TRBV27|14|many|NA|TRBJ2-1
CASSPTYGGNEQFF
TGTGCCAGCAGTCCGACCTACGGAGGCAATGAGCAGTTCTTC
>TRBV5-5|15|NA|NA|TRBJ1-6
CASSLELSYNSPLHF
TGTGCCAGCAGCTTGGAGTTATCCTATAATTCACCCCTCCACTTT
>TRBV5-1|15|NA|TRBD2|TRBJ2-2
CASTPSGSYSGELFF
TGCGCCAGCACCCCTAGCGGGAGTTATTCCGGGGAGCTGTTTTTT
>TRBV11-2|17|NA|NA|TRBJ2-1
CASSLDRVRLSGNEQFF
TGTGCCAGCAGCTTAGATCGGGTTAGACTCAGCGGCAATGAGCAGTTCTTC
>TRBV5-4|12|few|NA|TRBJ2-2
CASSLWSGELFF
TGTGCCAGCAGCTTGTGGTCCGGGGAGCTGTTTTTT
>TRBV7-2|13|many|NA|TRBJ1-1
CASSLPPYTEAFF
TGTGCCAGCAGCTTACCTCCTTACACTGAAGCTTTCTTT
>TRBV7-9|18|many|NA|TRBJ1-2
CASSLAPALWGPNYGYTF
TGTGCCAGCAGCTTAGCCCCCGCGTTATGGGGACCAAACTATGGCTACACCTTC
>TRBV5-5|18|many|TRBD1|TRBJ1-2
CASSPGQGKDGANYGYTF
TGTGCCAGCAGCCCCGGACAGGGGAAGGATGGGGCTAACTATGGCTACACCTTC
>TRBV27|16|once|TRBD2|TRBJ2-5
CASSSLSGGADKTQYF
TGTGCCAGCAGTTCCTTGAGCGGGGGGGCCGATAAGACCCAGTACTTC
>TRBV18|14|many|TRBD1|TRBJ2-4
CASLSPWDRNIQYF
TGTGCCAGCCTCAGCCCTTGGGACAGAAACATTCAGTACTTC
>TRBV5-1|15|NA|NA|TRBJ2-3
CASSLGGDPTDTQYF
TGCGCCAGCAGCTTGGGCGGAGATCCGACAGATACGCAGTATTTT
>TRBV6-1|16|few|NA|TRBJ2-7
CARNFNTTAKGYEQYF
TGTGCCAGGAACTTCAATACGACGGCCAAAGGCTACGAGCAGTACTTC
>TRBV20-1|16|NA|NA|TRBJ1-3
CSARDLTKSSGNTIYF
TGCAGTGCTAGAGATCTGACCAAGAGCTCTGGAAACACCATATATTTT
>TRBV29-1|13|many|TRBD1|TRBJ2-3
CSPTGTGGDTQYF
TGCAGCCCAACCGGGACAGGAGGAGATACGCAGTATTTT